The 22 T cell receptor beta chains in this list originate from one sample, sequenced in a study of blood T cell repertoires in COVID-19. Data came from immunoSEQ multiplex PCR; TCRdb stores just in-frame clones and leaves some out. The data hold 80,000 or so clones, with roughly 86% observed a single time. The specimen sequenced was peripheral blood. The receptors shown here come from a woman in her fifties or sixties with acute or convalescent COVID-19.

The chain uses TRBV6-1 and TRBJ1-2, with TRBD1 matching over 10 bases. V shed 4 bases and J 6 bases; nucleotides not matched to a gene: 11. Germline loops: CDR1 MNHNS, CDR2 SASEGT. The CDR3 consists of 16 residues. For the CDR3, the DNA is TGTGCCAGCAGTGTGAGACAGGGGGCGATTTGGAATGGCTACACCTTC. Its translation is CASSVRQGAIWNGYTF.

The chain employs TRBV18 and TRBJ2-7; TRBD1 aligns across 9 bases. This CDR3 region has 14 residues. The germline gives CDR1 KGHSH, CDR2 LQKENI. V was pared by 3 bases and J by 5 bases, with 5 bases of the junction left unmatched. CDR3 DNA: TGTGCCAGCTCACCTACAGGGGGCGGGGACGAGCAGTACTTC. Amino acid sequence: CASSPTGGGDEQYF.

This CDR3 is CASSGSRTNSYEQYF. DNA of the CDR3: TGTGCCAGCAGCGGTTCCAGGACTAACTCCTACGAGCAGTACTTC. The V and J genes are TRBV3-1 (or the pseudogene TRBV3-2) and TRBJ2-7; tentatively, D is TRBD2 (6 bases). V lost 5 bases and J 0 bases, leaving 14 bases between the germline ends. CDR1 LGHDT and CDR2 YNNKEL come from the germline V gene (reference sequence). CDR3 length: 15 amino acids.

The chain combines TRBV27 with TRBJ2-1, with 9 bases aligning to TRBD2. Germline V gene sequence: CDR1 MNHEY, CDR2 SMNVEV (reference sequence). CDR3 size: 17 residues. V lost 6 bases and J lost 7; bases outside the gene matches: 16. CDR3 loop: CASSLGSSGGLGNEQFF. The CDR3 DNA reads TGTGCCAGCAGCCTCGGGAGTAGCGGGGGTCTAGGGAATGAGCAGTTCTTC.

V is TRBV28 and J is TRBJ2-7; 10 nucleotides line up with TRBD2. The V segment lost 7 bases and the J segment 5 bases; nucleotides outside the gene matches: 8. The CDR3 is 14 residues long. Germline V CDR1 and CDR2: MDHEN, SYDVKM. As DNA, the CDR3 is TGTGCCAGCAAAGTGTTAACTAGCGGGAACGAGCAGTACTTC. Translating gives CASKVLTSGNEQYF.

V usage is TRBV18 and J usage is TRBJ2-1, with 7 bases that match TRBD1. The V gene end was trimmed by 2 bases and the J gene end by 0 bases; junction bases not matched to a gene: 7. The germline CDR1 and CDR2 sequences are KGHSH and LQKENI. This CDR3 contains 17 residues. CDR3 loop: CASSPSPSGGSYNEQFF. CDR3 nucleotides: TGTGCCAGCTCACCATCCCCTTCAGGGGGCTCCTACAATGAGCAGTTCTTC.

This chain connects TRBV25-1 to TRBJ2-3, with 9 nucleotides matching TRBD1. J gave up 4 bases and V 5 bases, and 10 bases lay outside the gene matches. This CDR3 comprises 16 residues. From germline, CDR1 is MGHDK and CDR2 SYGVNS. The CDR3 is CASSSFTGQGSDTQYF. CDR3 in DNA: TGTGCCAGCAGTTCCTTCACGGGACAGGGATCAGATACGCAGTATTTT. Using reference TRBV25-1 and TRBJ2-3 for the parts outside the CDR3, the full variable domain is EADIYQTPRYLVIGTGKKITLECSQTMGHDKMYWYQQDPGMELHLIHYSYGVNSTEKGDLSSESTVSRIRTEHFPLTLESARPSHTSQYLCASSSFTGQGSDTQYFGPGTRLTVL.

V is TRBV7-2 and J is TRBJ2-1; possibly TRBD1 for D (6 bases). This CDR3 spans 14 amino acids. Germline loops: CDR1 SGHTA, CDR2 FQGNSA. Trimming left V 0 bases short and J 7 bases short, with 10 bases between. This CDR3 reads CASSLAQGRNEQFF. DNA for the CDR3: TGTGCCAGCAGCTTAGCACAGGGACGAAATGAGCAGTTCTTC.

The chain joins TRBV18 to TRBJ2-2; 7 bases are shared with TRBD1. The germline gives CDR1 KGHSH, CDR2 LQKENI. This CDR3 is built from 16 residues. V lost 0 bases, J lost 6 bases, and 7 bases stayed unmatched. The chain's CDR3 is CASSPPTGVESGELFF. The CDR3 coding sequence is TGTGCCAGCTCACCACCTACAGGGGTCGAATCCGGGGAGCTGTTTTTT.

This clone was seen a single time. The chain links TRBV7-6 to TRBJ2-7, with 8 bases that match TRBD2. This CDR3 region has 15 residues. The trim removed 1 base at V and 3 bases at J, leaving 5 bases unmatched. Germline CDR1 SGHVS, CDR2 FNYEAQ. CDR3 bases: TGTGCCAGCAGCTTAGGGGCGGGGGGAGACTACGAGCAGTACTTC. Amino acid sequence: CASSLGAGGDYEQYF.

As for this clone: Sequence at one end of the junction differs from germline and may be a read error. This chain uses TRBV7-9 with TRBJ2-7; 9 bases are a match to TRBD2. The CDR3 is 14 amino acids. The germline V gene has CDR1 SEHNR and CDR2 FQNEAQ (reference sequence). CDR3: CASTLAGATYEQYF. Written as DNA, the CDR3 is TGTGCCAGCACCTTAGCGGGAGCCACCTACGAGCAGTACTTC.

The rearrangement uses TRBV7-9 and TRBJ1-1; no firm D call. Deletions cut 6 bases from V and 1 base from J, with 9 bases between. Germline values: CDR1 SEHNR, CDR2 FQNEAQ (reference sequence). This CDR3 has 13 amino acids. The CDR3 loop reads CASRFDRNTEAFF. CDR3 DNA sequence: TGTGCCAGCAGGTTTGATAGGAACACTGAAGCTTTCTTT.

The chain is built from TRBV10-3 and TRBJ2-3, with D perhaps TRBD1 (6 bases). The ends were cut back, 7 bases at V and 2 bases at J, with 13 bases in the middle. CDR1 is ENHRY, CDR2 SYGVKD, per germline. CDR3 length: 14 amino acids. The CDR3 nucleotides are TGTGCCATCATGGGGCAGGGGAACACAGATACGCAGTATTTT. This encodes CAIMGQGNTDTQYF.

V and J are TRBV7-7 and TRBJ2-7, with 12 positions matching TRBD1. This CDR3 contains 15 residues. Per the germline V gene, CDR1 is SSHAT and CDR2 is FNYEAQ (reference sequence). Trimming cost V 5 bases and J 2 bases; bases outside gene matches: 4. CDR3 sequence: CASSPGTGGTYEQYF. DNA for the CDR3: TGTGCCAGCAGCCCCGGGACAGGGGGCACCTACGAGCAGTACTTC.

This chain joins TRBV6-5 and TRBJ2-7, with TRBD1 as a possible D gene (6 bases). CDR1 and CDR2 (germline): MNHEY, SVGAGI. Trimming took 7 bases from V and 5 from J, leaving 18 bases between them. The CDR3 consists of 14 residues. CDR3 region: CASKILTGFNEQYF. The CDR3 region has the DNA TGTGCCAGCAAAATTCTTACAGGGTTTAACGAGCAGTACTTC.

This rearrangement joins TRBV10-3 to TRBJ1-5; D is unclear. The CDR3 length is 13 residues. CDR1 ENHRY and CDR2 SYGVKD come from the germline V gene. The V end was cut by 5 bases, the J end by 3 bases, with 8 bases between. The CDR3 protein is CAISPTDNQPQHF. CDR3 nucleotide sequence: TGTGCCATCAGTCCTACAGACAATCAGCCCCAGCATTTT.

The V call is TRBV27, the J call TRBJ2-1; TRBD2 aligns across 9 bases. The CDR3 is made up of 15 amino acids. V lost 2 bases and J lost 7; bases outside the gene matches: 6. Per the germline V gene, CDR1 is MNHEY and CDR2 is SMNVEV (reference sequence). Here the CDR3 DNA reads TGTGCCAGCAGTTTAGATGGCGGGAGGGGGAATGAGCAGTTCTTC. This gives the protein CASSLDGGRGNEQFF.

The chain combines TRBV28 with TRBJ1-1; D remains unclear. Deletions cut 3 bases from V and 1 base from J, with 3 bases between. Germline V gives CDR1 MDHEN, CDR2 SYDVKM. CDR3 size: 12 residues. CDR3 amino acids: CASSFRNTEAFF. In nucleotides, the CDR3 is TGTGCCAGCAGTTTTCGGAACACTGAAGCTTTCTTT. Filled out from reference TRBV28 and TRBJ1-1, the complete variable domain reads DVKVTQSSRYLVKRTGEKVFLECVQDMDHENMFWYRQDPGLGLRLIYFSYDVKMKEKGDIPEGYSVSREKKERFSLILESASTNQTSMYLCASSFRNTEAFFGQGTRLTVV.

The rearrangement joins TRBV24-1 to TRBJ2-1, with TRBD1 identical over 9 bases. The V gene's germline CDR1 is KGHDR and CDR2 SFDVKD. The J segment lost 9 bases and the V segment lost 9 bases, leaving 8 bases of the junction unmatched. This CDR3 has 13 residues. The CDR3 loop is CATRDRDEGEQFF. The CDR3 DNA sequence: TGTGCCACCCGGGACAGGGATGAGGGTGAGCAGTTCTTC.

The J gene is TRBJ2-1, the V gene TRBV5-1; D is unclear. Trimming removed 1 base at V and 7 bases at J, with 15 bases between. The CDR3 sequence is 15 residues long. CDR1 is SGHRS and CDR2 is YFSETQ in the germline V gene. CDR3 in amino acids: CASSLWLGGGNEQFF. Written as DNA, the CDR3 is TGCGCCAGCAGCTTGTGGCTAGGTGGTGGAAATGAGCAGTTCTTC.

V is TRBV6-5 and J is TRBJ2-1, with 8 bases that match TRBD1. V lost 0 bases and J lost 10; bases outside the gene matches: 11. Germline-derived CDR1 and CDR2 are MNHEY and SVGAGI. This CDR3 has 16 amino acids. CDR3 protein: CASSYSVGQGAEEQFF. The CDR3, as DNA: TGTGCCAGCAGTTACTCCGTTGGGCAGGGGGCGGAGGAGCAGTTCTTC.

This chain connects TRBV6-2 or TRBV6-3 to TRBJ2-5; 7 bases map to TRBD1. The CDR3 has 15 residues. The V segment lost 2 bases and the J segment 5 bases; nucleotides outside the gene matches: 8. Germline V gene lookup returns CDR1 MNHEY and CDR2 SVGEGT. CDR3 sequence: CASSYHRDRGETQYF. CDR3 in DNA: TGTGCCAGCAGTTACCACCGGGACAGAGGGGAGACCCAGTACTTC.